Each of the 21 T cell receptor beta chains below was sequenced from the same sample in a study of regulatory T cells in long-lasting Graves disease (dated by TCRdb to the early 2020s). In the paper's terms, the time point label means: persistent/refractory GD, antithyroid drugs over 5 years with positive TRAb. For both TCR sequencing and RNA sequencing, RNA was extracted from PBMCs using TRIzol. The receptor library was made with multiplex PCR. This sample was sequenced with an Illumina HiSeq 4000. To build TCR beta libraries, CDR3 regions were amplified by Arm-PCR using iRepertoire HTBI primers. TCRdb passed the public sequencing reads through fastp at Q25 and MiXCR, retaining productive beta sequences. Entries that share a CDR3 protein sequence are merged under the most common genes and DNA. This sample has 350,000 to 500,000 distinct CDR3 sequences in its table, and roughly a fifth of those were observed once. The ten largest clones add up to roughly an eighth of the sample.

Sequencing used peripheral blood mononuclear cells (PBMCs), obtained when the disease was refractory, from a patient treated with antithyroid drugs. These receptors were obtained from a female donor with Graves disease.

This clonotype was seen more than once but under ten times. This chain connects TRBV19 to TRBJ1-2, with D uncertain. V was trimmed by 1 base and J by 8 bases, leaving 11 bases between them. Germline-derived CDR1 and CDR2 are LNHDA and SQIVND (reference sequence). The CDR3 totals 13 residues. CDR3 nucleotide sequence: TGTGCCAGTAGTATAGCCAGGAGTGACGGCTACACCTTC. As protein: CASSIARSDGYTF.

The V call is TRBV14, the J call TRBJ2-7, with 10 bases aligning to TRBD2. Per the germline V gene, CDR1 is SGHDN and CDR2 is FVKESK. J lost 6 bases, V lost 4 bases, and 6 bases had no gene match. This CDR3 is built from 14 residues. The CDR3 here is CASSRVAGGGEQYF. The CDR3 nucleotides are TGTGCCAGCAGCCGGGTAGCGGGAGGCGGCGAGCAGTACTTC.

This clonotype was observed once. The chain carries TRBV18 and TRBJ2-3, with D perhaps TRBD1 (6 bases). The CDR3 spans 13 residues. Germline CDR1 reads KGHSH; CDR2 reads LQKENI. Trimming left V 1 base short and J 9 bases short, with 11 bases between. The CDR3 sequence is CASSPRPGVTQYF. The CDR3, as DNA: TGTGCCAGCTCACCACGGCCAGGGGTCACGCAGTATTTT.

This clonotype was recorded a few times. With a much larger clone just one base away, this may be a read error. This chain connects TRBV29-1 to TRBJ2-2; the match to TRBD1 covers 10 bases. The CDR3 has 13 residues. Germline V gene sequence: CDR1 SQVTM, CDR2 ANQGSEA. CDR3 loop: CGVRTGGTGELFF. The DNA of the CDR3 is TGCGGCGTAAGGACAGGGGGGACCGGGGAGCTGTTTTTT.

This clonotype has ten or more counts. The J gene is TRBJ1-6, the V gene TRBV7-9; no reliable D call. CDR1 SEHNR and CDR2 FQNEAQ come from the germline V gene (reference sequence). This CDR3 region has 12 residues. V was cut by 1 base and J by 7 bases, with 2 bases left in between. CDR3 amino acids: CASSLGNSPLHF. The CDR3 nucleotides are TGTGCCAGCAGCTTAGGGAATTCACCCCTCCACTTT.

This clonotype appeared many times. The rearrangement joins TRBV7-9 to TRBJ2-7; the D is unclear. Trimming cost V 1 base and J 0 bases, with 7 bases left between them. CDR3 length: 14 amino acids. Germline-derived CDR1 and CDR2 are SEHNR and FQNEAQ (reference sequence). Written as DNA, the CDR3 is TGTGCCAGCAGCTTAGTAGGGCACTCCTACGAGCAGTACTTC. This encodes CASSLVGHSYEQYF.

This clonotype was counted between two and nine times. This chain connects TRBV28 to TRBJ2-3, with 7 bases fitting TRBD1. Germline lookup yields CDR1 MDHEN and CDR2 SYDVKM. The CDR3 is 19 amino acids. The V and J ends lost 2 bases and 6 bases, in that order; junction bases with no gene match: 20. Written as DNA, the CDR3 is TGTGCCAGCAGTTTAGCCGAATGGGCAGGGGGAACGGTGAGGGATACGCAGTATTTT. Translating gives CASSLAEWAGGTVRDTQYF.

The table lists this clonotype with many counts. The V gene is TRBV2, the J gene TRBJ2-4; 10 positions agree with TRBD1. The V segment lost 0 bases and the J segment 1 base; nucleotides outside the gene matches: 6. The CDR3 sequence is 18 residues long. Germline V CDR1 and CDR2: SNHLY, FYNNEI. The CDR3 here is CASSEAPQGQGAKNIQYF. The CDR3 DNA is TGTGCCAGCAGTGAAGCGCCCCAGGGACAGGGGGCCAAAAACATTCAGTACTTC. The whole variable domain, remainder taken from reference TRBV2 and TRBJ2-4, is EPEVTQTPSHQVTQMGQEVILRCVPISNHLYFYWYRQILGQKVEFLVSFYNNEISEKSEIFDDQFSVERPDGSNFTLKIRSTKLEDSAMYFCASSEAPQGQGAKNIQYFGAGTRLSVL.

This clonotype was detected many times. V gene TRBV6-1 combines with J gene TRBJ1-5, with TRBD1 matching over 11 bases. The J segment lost 3 bases and the V segment lost 5 bases, leaving 6 bases of the junction unmatched. Per germline, CDR1 MNHNS and CDR2 SASEGT. CDR3 length: 16 amino acids. CDR3 nucleotide sequence: TGTGCCAGCAGTCGAGTCGGACAGGGGGCCAATCAGCCCCAGCATTTT. It translates to CASSRVGQGANQPQHF.

As concerns this clonotype: With a much larger clone just one base away, this may be a read error. The gene calls are TRBV4-1 and TRBJ1-5; D is unresolved. The end of the DNA fits TRBJ2-3 better, so the J call may be wrong. The CDR3 is 13 amino acids. Germline assignment: CDR1 MGHRA and CDR2 YSYEKL. CDR3 residues: CASSQDPPQPQYF. The CDR3 DNA reads TGCGCCAGCAGCCAAGACCCTCCCCAGCCCCAGTATTTT.

This clonotype was recorded many times. The chain has TRBV28 and TRBJ2-7, with 8 bases lining up with TRBD1. CDR1 is MDHEN and CDR2 is SYDVKM in the germline V gene. Trimming at V came to 4 bases and at J to 6 bases, leaving 26 bases not matched to a gene. This CDR3 contains 20 residues. CDR3 in DNA: TGTGCCAGCAGTTCCGACACCCCACATCGACAGGGGACACCCCCTAGCGAGCAGTACTTC. Encoded protein: CASSSDTPHRQGTPPSEQYF.

This clonotype was recorded at least ten times. The chain employs TRBV7-9 and TRBJ1-2; the D gene is possibly TRBD1 (5 bases). The germline gives CDR1 SEHNR, CDR2 FQNEAQ (reference sequence). The V gene lost 1 base and the J gene lost 6 bases, with 12 bases spanning the gap. CDR3 length equals 14 residues. The CDR3 sequence: CASSLEDILNGYTF. In nucleotides, the CDR3 is TGTGCCAGCAGCTTAGAGGACATCCTGAATGGCTACACCTTC.

A single count supports this clonotype. This likely stems from a read error, as it lies one base from a far larger clone. The gene calls are TRBV11-2 and TRBJ2-5; 7 bases align to TRBD2. The CDR3 covers 13 residues. With 6 bases clipped from V and 5 bases from J, the junction kept 6 bases outside the gene matches. The germline V gene has CDR1 SGHAT and CDR2 FQNNGV. The CDR3 loop is CASRGGEAETQYF. The CDR3 DNA is TGTGCCAGCAGGGGGGGGGAGGCGGAGACCCAGTACTTC.

The chain combines TRBV29-1 with TRBJ1-3; D is uncertain. The CDR3 sequence is 13 residues long. V lost 6 bases to trimming and J lost 1 base, with 10 bases between them. Germline lookup yields CDR1 SQVTM and CDR2 ANQGSEA. CDR3 in DNA: TGCAGCGTGGCCGGGAGATCTGGAAACACCATATATTTT. Translating it yields CSVAGRSGNTIYF.

This clonotype was counted at least ten times. The J gene is TRBJ2-2, the V gene TRBV12-3 or TRBV12-4; weak D call: TRBD1 (6 bases). V lost 5 bases and J 7 bases, leaving 17 bases between the germline ends. There are 15 residues in the CDR3. CDR3 region: CASSGPGHSFGELFF. CDR3 DNA: TGTGCCAGCAGTGGCCCGGGACATTCCTTCGGGGAGCTGTTTTTT.

This clonotype was seen a handful of times. One end of the junction fails to match germline, which may point to a read error. The chain recombines TRBV2 with TRBJ2-3; D gene uncertain. The CDR3 loop spans 11 amino acids. From germline, CDR1 is SNHLY and CDR2 FYNNEI. This CDR3 reads CASSEPTRPGF. CDR3 coding DNA: TGTGCCAGCAGTGAGCCCACGAGGCCAGGTTTT.

This chain links TRBV3-1 with TRBJ1-1; no clear D. V lost 0 bases and J 6 bases, leaving 5 bases between the germline ends. Germline CDR1 and CDR2: LGHDT and YNNKEL (reference sequence). The CDR3 contains 12 residues. The CDR3 DNA follows: TGTGCCAGCAGCCAAGATAGGGCTGAAGCTTTCTTT. Its protein is CASSQDRAEAFF.

This clonotype has at least ten counts. This chain links TRBV2 with TRBJ2-7, with unresolved D. Trimming stripped 2 bases from V and 0 bases from J, with 11 bases between. Germline V gene data show CDR1 as SNHLY and CDR2 as FYNNEI. The CDR3 spans 15 residues. The CDR3 region has the DNA TGTGCCAGCAGTGAACCGGGCCGCAACTCCTACGAGCAGTACTTC. Its translation is CASSEPGRNSYEQYF.

This chain joins TRBV10-3 and TRBJ2-2, with D perhaps TRBD1 or TRBD2 (5 bases each). Germline V gene lookup returns CDR1 ENHRY and CDR2 SYGVKD. The ends were cut back, 0 bases at V and 1 base at J, with 15 bases in the middle. The CDR3 runs 18 residues. CDR3 DNA: TGTGCCATCAGTGAGTCGAGGGGATCTAGTGGGAACACCGGGGAGCTGTTTTTT. This codes for CAISESRGSSGNTGELFF.

This clonotype was recorded a few times. The gene calls are TRBV20-1 and TRBJ2-4; 8 bases match TRBD1. The CDR3 contains 13 residues. The ends lost 1 base at V and 6 bases at J; junction bases unmatched: 2. Germline CDR1 is DFQATT and CDR2 is SNEGSKA (reference sequence). CDR3 sequence: CSARVQGVNIQYF. CDR3 nucleotide sequence: TGCAGTGCTAGAGTACAGGGGGTAAACATTCAGTACTTC.

The sample holds many counts of this clonotype. V and J are TRBV28 and TRBJ2-7; TRBD2 aligns across 8 bases. CDR1 and CDR2 (germline): MDHEN, SYDVKM. The CDR3 runs to 15 residues. J lost 0 bases, V lost 4 bases, and 5 bases had no gene match. The CDR3 region has the DNA TGTGCCAGCAGTTCACTAGCGGAGAGCTCCTACGAGCAGTACTTC. Its protein product is CASSSLAESSYEQYF.